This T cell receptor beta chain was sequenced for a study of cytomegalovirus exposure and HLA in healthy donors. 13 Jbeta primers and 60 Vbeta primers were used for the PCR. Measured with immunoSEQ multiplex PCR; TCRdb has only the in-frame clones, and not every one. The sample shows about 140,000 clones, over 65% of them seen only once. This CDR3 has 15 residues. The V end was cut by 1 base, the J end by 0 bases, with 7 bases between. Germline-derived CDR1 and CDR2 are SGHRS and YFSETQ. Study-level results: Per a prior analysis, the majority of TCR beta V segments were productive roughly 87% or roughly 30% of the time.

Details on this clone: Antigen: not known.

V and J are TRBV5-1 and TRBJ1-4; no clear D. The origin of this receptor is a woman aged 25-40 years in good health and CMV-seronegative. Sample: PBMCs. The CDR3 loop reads CASSLIGATNEKLFF. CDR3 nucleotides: TGCGCCAGCAGCTTGATCGGAGCAACTAATGAAAAACTGTTTTTT.